This T cell receptor (beta chain) came from a study of blood T cell repertoires in COVID-19. Only in-frame clones appear in the TCRdb table, and some are missing; sequencing was by immunoSEQ multiplex PCR. The sample records around 140,000 clones, 75% to 90% being singletons. Germline assignment: CDR1 LGHDT and CDR2 YNNKEL (reference sequence). The ends lost 7 bases at V and 2 bases at J; junction bases unmatched: 5. This CDR3 contains 15 residues. V is TRBV3-1 (or the pseudogene TRBV3-2) and J is TRBJ2-5; TRBD2 matches 12 bases. Input material: PBMCs or T cells enriched from blood (not recorded which). The sequence was obtained from a man between 60 and 75 years old who had recovered from COVID-19. The CDR3 DNA sequence: TGTGCCAGCACCCGACTAGCGGGGGAGCAAGAGACCCAGTACTTC. Its protein is CASTRLAGEQETQYF.